This TCR beta chain was profiled in a study of cytomegalovirus exposure and HLA in healthy donors. Study-wide context: Previous work identified some 120 million unique TCR beta sequences from around 200 million T cells.

Primers: 60 Vbeta forward and 13 Jbeta reverse. Produced via immunoSEQ multiplex PCR; TCRdb's table is partial and in-frame only. Recorded for this sample: about 130,000 clones. CDR3 length equals 12 residues. Germline lookup yields CDR1 MNHEY and CDR2 SVGAGI. J lost 5 bases, V lost 11 bases, and 6 bases had no gene match. The sequence was collected from a young man in good health and CMV-seronegative. Sequencing was carried out using PBMCs. This chain joins TRBV6-5 and TRBJ2-3; TRBD2 aligns across 8 bases. DNA of the CDR3: TGTGCCGCGGGACTAGAGGGAGATACGCAGTATTTT. Its translation: CAAGLEGDTQYF.